The T cell receptor beta chain under discussion was sequenced for a study of T-cell memory formation after mild COVID-19. Background on the study: Largely donor-specific sequence clusters came from a couple of donors.

TCRdb re-called the 5' RACE reads with MiXCR, one entry per CDR3 protein. The sample includes approximately 260,000 distinct CDR3 sequences, 15% to 20% of them seen just once. Germline values: CDR1 LGHNT, CDR2 FRNRAP. The length of the CDR3 is 15 residues. After removal of 0 bases from V and 8 bases from J, the junction contained 6 bases not matched to a gene. The chain uses TRBV12-5 and TRBJ2-1; 8 nucleotides line up with TRBD2. Input material: PBMCs or a T cell subset sorted from them (not recorded which). This sequence originates from a man aged 18 to 29 who had mild COVID-19 (a few samples of this study predate the infection). Cell type and time point are not known. The CDR3 DNA reads as TGTGCTAGTGGTTTGGTAGGCAGCGGGGGACATGAGCAGTTCTTC. Amino acids: CASGLVGSGGHEQFF.